Listed below are T cell receptor beta chains from one sample, sequenced in a study of blood T cell repertoires in COVID-19. The method was immunoSEQ multiplex PCR; TCRdb's version includes in-frame clones alone and lacks a portion of them. The sample has over 150,000 clones, 84% seen once. The sequenced material came from peripheral blood. The receptor set was obtained from a man in his late teens or twenties with active or convalescent COVID-19. Each CDR3 is given with its conserved first and last residue. A D gene is named only where the DNA matches it firmly. Clone size appears in some rows only: once, few, many, or a class for an expanded clone.

TRBV15,TRBJ2-3,.,.,CATKSGTTDTQYF,TGTGCCACCAAGAGCGGTACCACAGATACGCAGTATTTT
TRBV7-2,TRBJ2-3,.,TRBD2,CASSTMGLAVRDTQYF,TGTGCCAGCAGCACAATGGGACTAGCGGTCCGGGATACGCAGTATTTT
TRBV2,TRBJ1-5,.,TRBD1,CASSRQGASNQPQHF,TGTGCCAGCAGTCGACAGGGGGCCAGCAATCAGCCCCAGCATTTT
TRBV5-1,TRBJ2-5,once,.,CASSLGGDQETQYF,TGCGCCAGCAGCTTGGGCGGGGACCAAGAGACCCAGTACTTC
TRBV7-6,TRBJ2-1,.,.,CASSSRAGTGSSYNEQFF,TGTGCCAGCAGCTCGCGAGCCGGGACCGGGAGCTCCTACAATGAGCAGTTCTTC
TRBV10-3,TRBJ1-3,.,TRBD1,CAISEPNRGRRNTIYF,TGTGCCATCAGTGAGCCTAACAGGGGGCGGAGAAACACCATATATTTT
TRBV18,TRBJ2-2,.,TRBD2,CASSPSGATTGELFF,TGTGCCAGCTCACCAAGCGGGGCGACCACCGGGGAGCTGTTTTTT
TRBV5-5,TRBJ2-5,.,TRBD2,CASSPTGTSGSLQTQYF,TGTGCCAGCAGCCCTACCGGGACTAGCGGGAGTTTACAGACCCAGTACTTC
TRBV9,TRBJ1-2,.,TRBD1,CASSVGRGQIYGYTF,TGTGCCAGCAGCGTAGGCCGGGGACAGATCTATGGCTACACCTTC
TRBV7-6,TRBJ2-1,.,TRBD2,CASSLASGGELEQFF,TGTGCCAGCAGCTTAGCTAGCGGGGGGGAGCTTGAGCAGTTCTTC
TRBV11-2,TRBJ1-6,.,.,CASSFSGIRSPLHF,TGTGCCAGCAGCTTCAGCGGGATTCGGTCACCCCTCCACTTT
TRBV10-3,TRBJ1-2,.,.,CAISESGGDPGYTF,TGTGCCATCAGTGAGTCGGGGGGAGATCCTGGCTACACCTTC
TRBV13,TRBJ2-7,.,TRBD2,CASSRLSGGNSYEQYF,TGTGCCAGCAGCCGCTTGTCGGGGGGGAACTCCTACGAGCAGTACTTC
TRBV7-6,TRBJ2-7,.,.,CASSLGSGAAYEQYF,TGTGCCAGCAGCTTAGGGTCAGGGGCGGCCTACGAGCAGTACTTC
TRBV4-1,TRBJ2-7,.,.,CASSQGGIGTLESYEQYF,TGCGCCAGCAGCCAGGGGGGTATCGGGACGCTTGAGTCCTACGAGCAGTACTTC
TRBV19,TRBJ2-2,.,.,CASSIADRPTGELFF,TGTGCCAGTAGTATCGCGGACAGACCCACCGGGGAGCTGTTTTTT
TRBV2,TRBJ1-1,.,.,CASSEVTVNTEAFF,TGTGCCAGCAGTGAAGTCACTGTGAACACTGAAGCTTTCTTT
TRBV15,TRBJ1-1,.,.,CATSRDGRGDTEAFF,TGTGCCACCAGCAGAGATGGTCGGGGAGACACTGAAGCTTTCTTT
TRBV24-1,TRBJ1-3,.,.,CATSDSGNTIYF,TGTGCCACCAGTGACAGTGGAAACACCATATATTTT
TRBV28,TRBJ1-1,.,TRBD1,CASSFPGGKNTEAFF,TGTGCCAGCAGTTTTCCAGGGGGGAAGAACACTGAAGCTTTCTTT
TRBV10-3,TRBJ1-2,.,TRBD1,CAIRAATGAQYGYTF,TGTGCCATCAGGGCCGCGACAGGGGCGCAATATGGCTACACCTTC
TRBV3-1/TRBV3-2,TRBJ1-6,few,TRBD1,CASTTGGYSPLHF,TGTGCCAGCACGACAGGGGGGTATTCACCCCTCCACTTT
TRBV7-2,TRBJ2-3,once,TRBD2,CASSLTRLAGGADTQYF,TGTGCCAGCAGCTTAACCCGATTAGCGGGAGGTGCAGATACGCAGTATTTT
TRBV28,TRBJ1-5,.,TRBD1,CASLRQGGQPQHF,TGTGCCAGCCTTAGACAGGGTGGTCAGCCCCAGCATTTT
TRBV5-1,TRBJ2-3,few,.,CASSPTTDTQYF,TGCGCCAGCAGCCCGACAACAGATACGCAGTATTTT
TRBV5-1,TRBJ2-3,few,TRBD2,CASSLVGSGSPDTQYF,TGCGCCAGCAGCTTGGTGGGTAGCGGGAGCCCAGATACGCAGTATTTT
TRBV4-2,TRBJ2-5,.,TRBD2,CASSPSSGGAVLLETQYF,TGTGCCAGCAGCCCATCTAGCGGGGGGGCTGTTTTGTTAGAGACCCAGTACTTC
TRBV7-8,TRBJ2-2,.,TRBD1,CASSLRTGTGELFF,TGTGCCAGCAGCTTACGGACAGGGACCGGGGAGCTGTTTTTT
TRBV6-5,TRBJ2-7,.,TRBD1,CASRRQGSDEQYF,TGTGCCAGCAGGCGACAGGGAAGCGACGAGCAGTACTTC
TRBV11-2,TRBJ2-5,.,TRBD1,CASSLAFRGSQETQYF,TGTGCCAGCAGCTTAGCTTTCAGGGGGTCACAAGAGACCCAGTACTTC
TRBV4-2,TRBJ2-5,.,TRBD2,CASSPPRTSGIRKKETQYF,TGTGCCAGCAGCCCACCCCGGACTAGCGGGATCCGTAAGAAAGAGACCCAGTACTTC
TRBV7-2,TRBJ1-1,.,TRBD1,CASSLGTGQGALSTEAFF,TGTGCCAGCAGCTTAGGAACGGGACAGGGGGCGCTTAGCACTGAAGCTTTCTTT
TRBV7-2,TRBJ1-2,.,TRBD1,CASSLARDSYGYTF,TGTGCCAGCAGCTTAGCGAGGGACAGCTATGGCTACACCTTC
TRBV9,TRBJ2-5,.,.,CASSVSGRGSVETQYF,TGTGCCAGCAGCGTAAGCGGCAGGGGATCGGTAGAGACCCAGTACTTC
TRBV5-5,TRBJ2-1,few,TRBD2,CASSLAGGRVNEQFF,TGTGCCAGCAGCTTGGCCGGCGGGAGGGTTAATGAGCAGTTCTTC
TRBV6-4,TRBJ2-3,.,.,CASSESGSTDTQYF,TGTGCCAGCAGTGAAAGCGGCAGCACAGATACGCAGTATTTT
TRBV28,TRBJ1-2,once,.,CASGAGDRGYTF,TGTGCCAGCGGGGCGGGGGATCGTGGCTACACCTTC
TRBV5-8,TRBJ1-5,once,.,CASSRIVFEFGQPQHF,TGTGCCAGCAGCCGAATCGTATTCGAGTTCGGTCAGCCCCAGCATTTT
TRBV5-4,TRBJ2-1,.,.,CASSLEWTLRGNEQFF,TGTGCCAGCAGCTTGGAGTGGACTCTGCGGGGCAATGAGCAGTTCTTC
TRBV5-4,TRBJ2-3,.,.,CASSYSGFRTDTQYF,TGTGCCAGCAGCTATAGCGGTTTCCGCACAGATACGCAGTATTTT
TRBV3-1/TRBV3-2,TRBJ2-5,.,TRBD2,CASSQALTGGQKTQYF,TGTGCCAGCAGCCAAGCCCTGACGGGGGGGCAAAAGACCCAGTACTTC
TRBV5-8,TRBJ2-2,.,.,CASSLKLRHTGELFF,TGTGCCAGCAGCTTGAAGCTCAGGCACACCGGGGAGCTGTTTTTT
TRBV2,TRBJ2-2,.,.,CASTSQGTNTGELFF,TGTGCCAGCACATCCCAGGGCACGAACACCGGGGAGCTGTTTTTT
TRBV19,TRBJ2-2,.,.,CASSPLGARNTGELFF,TGTGCCAGTAGTCCCCTCGGAGCCCGAAACACCGGGGAGCTGTTTTTT
TRBV7-2,TRBJ1-6,once,.,CASSLEGGDNSPLHF,TGTGCCAGCAGCTTAGAGGGAGGAGATAATTCACCCCTCCACTTT
TRBV9,TRBJ1-2,.,TRBD1,CASSVGQGGIGDGYTF,TGTGCCAGCAGCGTGGGACAGGGAGGGATCGGTGATGGCTACACCTTC
TRBV6-5,TRBJ1-5,.,.,CASSLITGGQPQHF,TGTGCCAGCAGTTTAATAACAGGAGGGCAGCCCCAGCATTTT
TRBV3-1/TRBV3-2,TRBJ2-7,.,TRBD1,CASSQDRDFEQYF,TGTGCCAGCAGCCAGGACAGGGATTTCGAGCAGTACTTC
TRBV19,TRBJ2-7,.,.,CASSIGFGYEQYF,TGTGCCAGTAGTATAGGGTTCGGCTACGAGCAGTACTTC
TRBV5-6,TRBJ2-5,.,TRBD1,CASSFGTGGFETQYF,TGTGCCAGCAGCTTTGGGACAGGGGGCTTCGAGACCCAGTACTTC
TRBV5-6,TRBJ1-2,.,.,CASSYLTVFNGYTF,TGTGCCAGCAGCTACCTGACAGTTTTCAATGGCTACACCTTC
TRBV6-5,TRBJ2-1,.,.,CASTQRLSSYNEQFF,TGTGCCAGCACCCAAAGACTCAGCTCCTACAATGAGCAGTTCTTC
TRBV7-7,TRBJ2-5,.,TRBD1,CASSLGVGGTQETQYF,TGTGCCAGCAGCTTAGGGGTAGGGGGCACCCAAGAGACCCAGTACTTC
TRBV5-1,TRBJ1-5,.,.,CASSLTGNYQPQHF,TGCGCCAGCAGCTTGACAGGAAATTATCAGCCCCAGCATTTT
TRBV28,TRBJ2-1,.,TRBD2,CASSLVTSGYGYEQFF,TGTGCCAGCAGTTTGGTGACTAGCGGTTACGGGTATGAGCAGTTCTTC